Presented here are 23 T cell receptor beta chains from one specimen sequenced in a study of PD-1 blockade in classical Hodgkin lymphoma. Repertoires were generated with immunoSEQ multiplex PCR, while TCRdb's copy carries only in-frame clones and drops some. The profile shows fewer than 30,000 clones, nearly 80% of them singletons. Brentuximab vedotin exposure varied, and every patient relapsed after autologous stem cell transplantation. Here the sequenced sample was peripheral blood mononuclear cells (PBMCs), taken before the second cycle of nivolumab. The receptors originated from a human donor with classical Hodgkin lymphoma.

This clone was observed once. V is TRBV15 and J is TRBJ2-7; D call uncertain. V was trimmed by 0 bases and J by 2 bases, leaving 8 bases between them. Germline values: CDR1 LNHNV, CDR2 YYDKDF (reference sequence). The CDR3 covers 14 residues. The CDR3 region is CATSRDPGPYEQYF. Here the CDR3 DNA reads TGTGCCACCAGCAGAGATCCGGGTCCCTACGAGCAGTACTTC.

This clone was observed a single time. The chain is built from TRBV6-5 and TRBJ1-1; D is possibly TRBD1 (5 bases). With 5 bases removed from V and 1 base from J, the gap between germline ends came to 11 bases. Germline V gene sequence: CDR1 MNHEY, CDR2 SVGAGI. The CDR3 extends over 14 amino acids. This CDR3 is CASSPGWANTEAFF. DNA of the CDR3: TGTGCCAGCAGTCCAGGGTGGGCGAACACTGAAGCTTTCTTT.

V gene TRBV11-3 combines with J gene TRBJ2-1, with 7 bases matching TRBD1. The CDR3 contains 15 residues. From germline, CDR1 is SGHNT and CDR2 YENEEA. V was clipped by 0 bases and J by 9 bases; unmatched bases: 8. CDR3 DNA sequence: TGTGCCAGCAGCTTAGAAGGGACAGCCTCAGGTGAGCAGTTCTTC. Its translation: CASSLEGTASGEQFF.

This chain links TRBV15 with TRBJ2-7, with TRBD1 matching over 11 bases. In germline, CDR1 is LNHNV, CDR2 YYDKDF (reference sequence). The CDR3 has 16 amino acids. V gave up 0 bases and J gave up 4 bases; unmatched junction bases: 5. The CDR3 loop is CATSRDVRDRGYEQYF. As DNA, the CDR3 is TGTGCCACCAGCAGAGACGTCCGGGACAGGGGGTACGAGCAGTACTTC.

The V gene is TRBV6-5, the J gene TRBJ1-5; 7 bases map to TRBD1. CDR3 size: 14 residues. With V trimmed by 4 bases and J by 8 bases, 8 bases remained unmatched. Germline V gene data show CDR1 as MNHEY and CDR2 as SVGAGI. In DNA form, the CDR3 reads TGTGCCAGCAGTTCACGGGGACAGCCGGAGCCCCAGCATTTT. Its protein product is CASSSRGQPEPQHF.

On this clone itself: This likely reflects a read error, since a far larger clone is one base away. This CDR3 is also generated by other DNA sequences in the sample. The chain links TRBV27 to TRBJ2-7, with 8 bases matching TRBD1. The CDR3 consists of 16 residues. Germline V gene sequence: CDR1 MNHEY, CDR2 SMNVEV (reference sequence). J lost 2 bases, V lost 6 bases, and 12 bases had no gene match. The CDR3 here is CASSLPGQEVPYEQYF. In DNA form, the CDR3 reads TGTGCCAGCAGCTTACCGGGACAGGAGGTGCCCTACGAGCAGTACTTC.

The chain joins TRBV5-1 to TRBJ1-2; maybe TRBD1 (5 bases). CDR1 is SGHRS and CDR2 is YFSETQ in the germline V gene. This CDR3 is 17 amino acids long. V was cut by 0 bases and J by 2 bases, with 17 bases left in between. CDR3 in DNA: TGCGCCAGCAGCTTGGACGGACGGGGATGGGGCAACTATGGCTACACCTTC. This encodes CASSLDGRGWGNYGYTF. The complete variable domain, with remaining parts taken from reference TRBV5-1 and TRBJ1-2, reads KAGVTQTPRYLIKTRGQQVTLSCSPISGHRSVSWYQQTPGQGLQFLFEYFSETQRNKGNFPGRFSGRQFSNSRSEMNVSTLELGDSALYLCASSLDGRGWGNYGYTFGSGTRLTVV.

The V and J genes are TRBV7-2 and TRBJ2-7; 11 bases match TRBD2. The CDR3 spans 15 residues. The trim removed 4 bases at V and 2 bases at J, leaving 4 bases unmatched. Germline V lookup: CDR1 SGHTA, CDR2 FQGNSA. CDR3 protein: CASSSNSGGAYEQYF. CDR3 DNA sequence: TGTGCCAGCAGCTCAAATAGCGGGGGGGCCTACGAGCAGTACTTC.

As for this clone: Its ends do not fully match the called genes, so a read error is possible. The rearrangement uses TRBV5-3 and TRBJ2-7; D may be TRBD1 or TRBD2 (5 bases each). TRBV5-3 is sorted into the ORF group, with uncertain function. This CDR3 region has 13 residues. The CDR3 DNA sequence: TGTGCCAGCAGCTTGGGTGTGGGGGAAGAGCAGTACTTC. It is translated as CASSLGVGEEQYF.

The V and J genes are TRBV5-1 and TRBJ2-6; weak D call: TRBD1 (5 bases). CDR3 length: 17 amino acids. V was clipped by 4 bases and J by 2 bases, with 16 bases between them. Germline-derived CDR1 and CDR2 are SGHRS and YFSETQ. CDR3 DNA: TGCGCCAGCAGCCCCGGACAAGGAGAGGCTGGGGCCAACGTCCTGACTTTC. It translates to CASSPGQGEAGANVLTF.

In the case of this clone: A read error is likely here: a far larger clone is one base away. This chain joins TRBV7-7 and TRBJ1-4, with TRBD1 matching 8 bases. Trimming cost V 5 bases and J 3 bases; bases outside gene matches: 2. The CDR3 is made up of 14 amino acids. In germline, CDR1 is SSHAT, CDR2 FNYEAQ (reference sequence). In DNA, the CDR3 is TGTGCCAGCAGCGTCAGGGGGCCTAATGAAAAACTGTTTTTT. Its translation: CASSVRGPNEKLFF.

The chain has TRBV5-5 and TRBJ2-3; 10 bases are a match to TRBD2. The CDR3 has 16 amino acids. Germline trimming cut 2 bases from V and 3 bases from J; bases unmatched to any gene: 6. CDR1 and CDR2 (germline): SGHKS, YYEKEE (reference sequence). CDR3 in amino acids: CASSLLSGGATDTQYF. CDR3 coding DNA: TGTGCCAGCAGCTTACTGAGCGGGGGGGCGACAGATACGCAGTATTTT. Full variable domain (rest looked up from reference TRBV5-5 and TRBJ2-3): DAGVTQSPTHLIKTRGQQVTLRCSPISGHKSVSWYQQVLGQGPQFIFQYYEKEERGRGNFPDRFSARQFPNYSSELNVNALLLGDSALYLCASSLLSGGATDTQYFGPGTRLTVL.

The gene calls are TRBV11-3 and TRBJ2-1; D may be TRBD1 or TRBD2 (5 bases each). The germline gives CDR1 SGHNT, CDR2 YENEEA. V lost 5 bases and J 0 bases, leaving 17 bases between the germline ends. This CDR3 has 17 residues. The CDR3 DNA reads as TGTGCCAGCAGCGCAGCCGGGACGGCAAGCTCCTACAATGAGCAGTTCTTC. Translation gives CASSAAGTASSYNEQFF.

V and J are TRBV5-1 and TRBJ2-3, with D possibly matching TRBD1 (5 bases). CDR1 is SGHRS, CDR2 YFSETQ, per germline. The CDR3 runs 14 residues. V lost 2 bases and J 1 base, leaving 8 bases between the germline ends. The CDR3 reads CASSLGQRTDTQYF. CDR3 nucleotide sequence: TGCGCCAGCAGCTTAGGACAACGCACAGATACGCAGTATTTT.

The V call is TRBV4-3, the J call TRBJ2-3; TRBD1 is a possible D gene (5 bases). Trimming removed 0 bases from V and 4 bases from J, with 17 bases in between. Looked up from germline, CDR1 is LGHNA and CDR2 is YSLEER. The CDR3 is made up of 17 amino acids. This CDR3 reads CASSQDPVSGPPDTQYF. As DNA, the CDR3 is TGCGCCAGCAGCCAAGATCCGGTCTCAGGGCCACCAGATACGCAGTATTTT.

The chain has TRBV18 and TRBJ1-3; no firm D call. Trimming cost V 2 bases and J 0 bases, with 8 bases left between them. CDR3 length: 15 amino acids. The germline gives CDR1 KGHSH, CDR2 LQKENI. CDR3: CASSPVGLSGNTIYF. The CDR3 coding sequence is TGTGCCAGCTCACCAGTAGGCCTCTCTGGAAACACCATATATTTT.

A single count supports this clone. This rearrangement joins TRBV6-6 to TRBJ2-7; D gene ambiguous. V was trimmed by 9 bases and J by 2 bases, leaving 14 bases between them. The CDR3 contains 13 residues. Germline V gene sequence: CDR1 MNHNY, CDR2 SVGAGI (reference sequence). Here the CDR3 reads CASTPDGTYEQYF. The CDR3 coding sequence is TGTGCCAGTACCCCCGACGGTACCTACGAGCAGTACTTC.

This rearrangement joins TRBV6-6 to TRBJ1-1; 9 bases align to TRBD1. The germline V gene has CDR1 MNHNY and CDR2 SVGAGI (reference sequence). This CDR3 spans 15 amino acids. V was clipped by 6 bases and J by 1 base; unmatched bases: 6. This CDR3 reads CASRRRQGGNTEAFF. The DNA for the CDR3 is TGTGCCAGCAGGAGGAGACAGGGGGGGAACACTGAAGCTTTCTTT.

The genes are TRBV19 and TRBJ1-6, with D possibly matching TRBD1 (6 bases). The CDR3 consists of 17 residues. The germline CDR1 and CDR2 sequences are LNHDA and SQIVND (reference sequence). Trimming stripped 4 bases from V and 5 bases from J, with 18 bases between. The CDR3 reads CASSTRGPQGNNSPLHF. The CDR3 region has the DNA TGTGCCAGTAGTACCCGGGGCCCTCAGGGGAATAATTCACCCCTCCACTTT.

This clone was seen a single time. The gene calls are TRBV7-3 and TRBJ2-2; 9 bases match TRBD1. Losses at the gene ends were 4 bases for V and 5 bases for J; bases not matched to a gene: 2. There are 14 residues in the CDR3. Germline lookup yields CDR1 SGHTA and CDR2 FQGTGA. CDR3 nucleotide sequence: TGTGCCAGCAGCTCACAGGGGGCGACCGGGGAGCTGTTTTTT. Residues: CASSSQGATGELFF.

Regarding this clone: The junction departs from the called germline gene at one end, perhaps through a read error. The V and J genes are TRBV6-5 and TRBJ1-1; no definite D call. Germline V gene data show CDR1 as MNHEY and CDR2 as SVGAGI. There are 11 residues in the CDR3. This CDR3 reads CASCYVTEAFF. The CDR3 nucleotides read TGTGCCAGCTGTTACGTCACTGAAGCTTTCTTT.

Here the CDR3 reads CASSLGSPGGSYEQYF. In nucleotides, the CDR3 is TGTGCCAGCAGCTTAGGATCCCCCGGAGGGTCCTACGAGCAGTACTTC. The chain couples TRBV7-2 to TRBJ2-7, with TRBD2 as a possible D gene (6 bases). V was cut by 1 base and J by 1 base, with 14 bases left in between. The V gene's germline CDR1 is SGHTA and CDR2 FQGNSA. The CDR3 length is 16 residues.

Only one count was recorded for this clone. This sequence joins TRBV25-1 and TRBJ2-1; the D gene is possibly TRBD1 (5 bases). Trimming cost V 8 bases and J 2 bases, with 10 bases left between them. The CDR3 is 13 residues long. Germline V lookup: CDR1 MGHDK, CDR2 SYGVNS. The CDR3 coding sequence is TGTGCCAGCGCTACAGGAGCCTACAATGAGCAGTTCTTC. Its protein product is CASATGAYNEQFF.